The 29 T cell receptor beta chains presented below share a single source sample, sequenced in a study of vaccination effects on CD4 cells after COVID-19. Before any sequencing was done, the ViraFEST assay used viral peptide pools to expand antigen-specific CD4+ T cells. Isolating CD4+ T cells followed approximately 10 days of culture. Participants were given two doses of BNT162b2 or mRNA-1273 vaccine. TCRdb's copy holds only in-frame clones and misses some; the assay was immunoSEQ multiplex PCR. In the table there are about 16,000 clones, around 64% of which are singletons. These receptors have no known antigen. Here the sequenced sample was CD4+ T cells from PBMCs cultured with SARS-CoV-2 spike peptides, taken after COVID-19 vaccination. The receptors were gathered from a human donor who received a COVID-19 vaccine.

The table lists this clone with a few counts. J is TRBJ2-1 and V is TRBV6-2 or TRBV6-3; TRBD2 agrees at 8 bases. The germline V gene encodes CDR1 MNHEY and CDR2 SVGEGT. The CDR3 extends over 15 amino acids. Losses at the gene ends were 5 bases for V and 8 bases for J; bases not matched to a gene: 11. This CDR3 reads CASSPGRGRIDEQFF. CDR3 nucleotide sequence: TGTGCCAGCAGTCCGGGACGCGGGAGGATCGATGAGCAGTTCTTC.

The chain combines TRBV11-3 with TRBJ2-1; TRBD1 might be the D (6 bases). V was clipped by 0 bases and J by 6 bases, with 12 bases between them. This CDR3 has 15 amino acids. From germline, CDR1 is SGHNT and CDR2 YENEEA. CDR3 DNA: TGTGCCAGCAGCTTAGAGGGGGCGAGTATCAATGAGCAGTTCTTC. Translated, it gives CASSLEGASINEQFF.

This chain connects TRBV7-2 to TRBJ2-1, with D perhaps TRBD1 (6 bases). Per the germline V gene, CDR1 is SGHTA and CDR2 is FQGNSA. Trimming took 1 base from V and 3 from J, leaving 19 bases between them. The CDR3 is 18 residues long. CDR3 in DNA: TGTGCCAGCAGCTTAGGCTTTTGGGGGCTCCGGGACTACAATGAGCAGTTCTTC. Translation: CASSLGFWGLRDYNEQFF.

This clone was found a few times. This chain connects TRBV19 to TRBJ1-5; D gene ambiguous. Germline assignment: CDR1 LNHDA and CDR2 SQIVND (reference sequence). The ends were cut back, 3 bases at V and 2 bases at J, with 14 bases in the middle. The CDR3 consists of 16 residues. The CDR3, as DNA: TGTGCCAGTAGTATTGGGCACCCAGAGGGCAATCAGCCCCAGCATTTT. Its translation is CASSIGHPEGNQPQHF.

The rearrangement uses TRBV30 and TRBJ1-1; 8 bases line up with TRBD1. V shed 3 bases, J shed 4 bases, and the junction held 4 bases outside the gene matches. The CDR3 contains 13 residues. Per the germline V gene, CDR1 is GTSNPN and CDR2 is SVGIG (reference sequence). DNA of the CDR3: TGTGCCTGGAGGGTAGACAGGGGCACTGAAGCTTTCTTT. The encoded protein is CAWRVDRGTEAFF. The full variable domain, in which reference TRBV30 and TRBJ1-1 provide the parts outside the CDR3, is SQTIHQWPATLVQPVGSPLSLECTVEGTSNPNLYWYRQAAGRGLQLLFYSVGIGQISSEVPQNLSASRPQDRQFILSSKKLLLSDSGFYLCAWRVDRGTEAFFGQGTRLTVV.

Only a few counts were recorded for this clone. The V call is TRBV19, the J call TRBJ1-5; D possibly corresponds to TRBD1 (5 bases). Per germline, CDR1 LNHDA and CDR2 SQIVND (reference sequence). V lost 2 bases to trimming and J lost 4 bases, with 9 bases between them. The CDR3 is 14 amino acids. CDR3 sequence: CASSISWGNQPQHF. CDR3 DNA sequence: TGTGCCAGTAGTATATCCTGGGGGAATCAGCCCCAGCATTTT.

The chain combines TRBV29-1 with TRBJ1-6; possible D gene TRBD1, 5 bases. Trimming pared 6 bases from V and 8 bases from J, leaving 17 bases between. The CDR3 spans 14 residues. CDR1 and CDR2 (germline): SQVTM, ANQGSEA. CDR3 amino acids: CSVAAGSRDSPLHF. The CDR3 DNA is TGCAGCGTCGCAGCAGGGTCTAGGGATTCACCCCTCCACTTT.

The chain recombines TRBV5-5 with TRBJ1-4, with 7 bases fitting TRBD1. Losses at the gene ends were 4 bases for V and 3 bases for J; bases not matched to a gene: 6. Per the germline V gene, CDR1 is SGHKS and CDR2 is YYEKEE (reference sequence). The CDR3 extends over 15 amino acids. In DNA, the CDR3 is TGTGCCAGCAGCGGACAGGTCGGGGCTAATGAAAAACTGTTTTTT. As protein: CASSGQVGANEKLFF.

The chain employs TRBV28 and TRBJ2-3; the D is unclear. The germline gives CDR1 MDHEN, CDR2 SYDVKM. The CDR3 runs to 15 residues. V lost 7 bases and J lost 6, with 20 bases in between. This CDR3 reads CASTPFVGGRDTQYF. The CDR3 nucleotides are TGTGCCAGCACCCCCTTCGTGGGTGGGCGGGATACGCAGTATTTT.

The V call is TRBV5-4, the J call TRBJ1-2; possible D gene TRBD1, 6 bases. The CDR3 loop spans 15 amino acids. Germline V gene sequence: CDR1 SGHNT, CDR2 YYREEE (reference sequence). Trimming removed 1 base from V and 3 bases from J, with 13 bases in between. CDR3 sequence: CASSLSNRADYGYTF. CDR3 in DNA: TGTGCCAGCAGCTTGTCTAACAGGGCGGACTATGGCTACACCTTC.

This clone was picked up a small number of times. The chain uses TRBV15 and TRBJ1-1; TRBD1 matches at 8 bases. Looked up from germline, CDR1 is LNHNV and CDR2 is YYDKDF (reference sequence). The V segment lost 0 bases and the J segment 3 bases; nucleotides outside the gene matches: 9. The CDR3 is made up of 17 amino acids. CDR3 sequence: CATSRDFGTGPDTEAFF. The CDR3, as DNA: TGTGCCACCAGCAGAGATTTCGGGACAGGTCCGGACACTGAAGCTTTCTTT.

The V and J genes are TRBV24-1 and TRBJ2-1; TRBD2 aligns across 9 bases. This CDR3 has 15 residues. Germline assignment: CDR1 KGHDR and CDR2 SFDVKD. Trimming cost V 3 bases and J 7 bases; bases outside gene matches: 6. The CDR3 is CATSDQAGGQNEQFF. In nucleotides, the CDR3 is TGTGCCACCAGTGATCAAGCGGGAGGCCAAAATGAGCAGTTCTTC.

On this clone itself: At the DNA level, this CDR3 is encoded by other sequences in the same sample as well. This chain uses TRBV3-1 (or the pseudogene TRBV3-2) with TRBJ1-3; no definite D call. Germline assignment: CDR1 LGHDT and CDR2 YNNKEL (reference sequence). This CDR3 spans 13 amino acids. V lost 0 bases and J lost 4, with 4 bases in between. This CDR3 is CASSQDEGNTIYF. The CDR3 bases are TGTGCCAGCAGCCAAGATGAAGGAAACACCATATATTTT.

The chain links TRBV3-1 (or the pseudogene TRBV3-2) to TRBJ1-3; D might be TRBD1 (6 bases). The CDR3 loop spans 20 amino acids. Germline values: CDR1 LGHDT, CDR2 YNNKEL (reference sequence). Trimming pared 3 bases from V and 0 bases from J, leaving 24 bases between. As DNA, the CDR3 is TGTGCCAGCAGCCAGGGGGGCCGACTGATCCTCGAGAGCTCTGGAAACACCATATATTTT. Translation: CASSQGGRLILESSGNTIYF.

The chain joins TRBV9 to TRBJ2-5; 7 bases agree with TRBD1. J gave up 2 bases and V 3 bases, and 10 bases lay outside the gene matches. The CDR3 loop spans 16 amino acids. CDR1 SGDLS and CDR2 YYNGEE come from the germline V gene. This CDR3 reads CASSATGQTIQETQYF. The DNA of the CDR3 is TGTGCCAGCAGCGCGACGGGACAGACGATTCAAGAGACCCAGTACTTC.

V is TRBV9 and J is TRBJ2-2; 9 positions match TRBD1. CDR1 is SGDLS, CDR2 YYNGEE, per germline. The junction had 5 bases not matched to a gene; V was cut back by 3 bases and J by 5 bases. This CDR3 comprises 15 residues. CDR3 bases: TGTGCCAGCAGCGCCACAGGGGGCCGAACCGGGGAGCTGTTTTTT. This translates into CASSATGGRTGELFF. The whole variable domain, remainder taken from reference TRBV9 and TRBJ2-2, is DSGVTQTPKHLITATGQRVTLRCSPRSGDLSVYWYQQSLDQGLQFLIQYYNGEERAKGNILERFSAQQFPDLHSELNLSSLELGDSALYFCASSATGGRTGELFFGEGSRLTVL.

This clone has a single count. The gene calls are TRBV3-1 (or the pseudogene TRBV3-2) and TRBJ1-5; TRBD1 matches 7 bases. This CDR3 is built from 14 residues. Germline V gene lookup returns CDR1 LGHDT and CDR2 YNNKEL (reference sequence). The junction had 1 base not matched to a gene; V was cut back by 4 bases and J by 1 base. For the CDR3, the DNA is TGTGCCAGCAGCCTGGGACAGAGCAATCAGCCCCAGCATTTT. Translation gives CASSLGQSNQPQHF.

The chain joins TRBV7-9 to TRBJ1-4; no firm D call. The germline gives CDR1 SEHNR, CDR2 FQNEAQ (reference sequence). The CDR3 totals 14 residues. The V and J ends lost 5 bases and 4 bases respectively, with 11 bases between them. CDR3 in DNA: TGTGCCAGCAGCCACTACACAGATAATGAAAAACTGTTTTTT. Its translation is CASSHYTDNEKLFF.

V usage is TRBV30 and J usage is TRBJ1-6, with D hard to call. Trimming stripped 0 bases from V and 0 bases from J, with 12 bases between. This CDR3 comprises 17 residues. Germline-derived CDR1 and CDR2 are GTSNPN and SVGIG (reference sequence). The CDR3 region has the DNA TGTGCCTGGAGTGTAGTACTTCTGAGCTCCTATAATTCACCCCTCCACTTT. Its protein is CAWSVVLLSSYNSPLHF.

The rearrangement joins TRBV7-9 to TRBJ1-1; D is unclear. Germline CDR1 SEHNR, CDR2 FQNEAQ (reference sequence). V dropped 4 bases and J dropped 0 bases, with 18 bases sitting between them. This CDR3 contains 17 residues. In nucleotides, the CDR3 is TGTGCCAGCAGCTCGGGTCGACTGGGAAGCTTGAACACTGAAGCTTTCTTT. Translating gives CASSSGRLGSLNTEAFF.

This clone has only one observation. The chain joins TRBV3-1 (or the pseudogene TRBV3-2) to TRBJ1-6, with no clear D. Germline V CDR1 and CDR2: LGHDT, YNNKEL (reference sequence). The CDR3 spans 14 residues. V was trimmed by 4 bases and J by 0 bases, leaving 4 bases between them. The CDR3 spells CASSPSSYNSPLHF. DNA for the CDR3: TGTGCCAGCAGCCCGAGCTCCTATAATTCACCCCTCCACTTT.

The gene calls are TRBV19 and TRBJ1-1; D remains unclear. The CDR3 spans 15 residues. The germline V gene has CDR1 LNHDA and CDR2 SQIVND (reference sequence). The V gene lost 0 bases and the J gene lost 7 bases, with 15 bases spanning the gap. The CDR3 protein is CASSIDRAGRSEAFF. CDR3 nucleotides: TGTGCCAGTAGTATAGATCGGGCAGGTAGGAGTGAAGCTTTCTTT.

The chain combines TRBV4-3 with TRBJ2-3; D is perhaps TRBD2 (8 bases). From germline, CDR1 is LGHNA and CDR2 YSLEER. The germline V and J ends were trimmed by 0 bases and 8 bases, with 21 bases remaining between them. The CDR3 is 17 amino acids. CDR3 sequence (DNA): TGCGCCAGCAGCCAAGAAGGGACTAGACCGGCAGGGGGTACGCAGTATTTT. It translates to CASSQEGTRPAGGTQYF.

The chain carries TRBV5-4 and TRBJ2-7; D may correspond to TRBD1 or TRBD2 (6 bases each). Per germline, CDR1 SGHNT and CDR2 YYREEE (reference sequence). Trimming removed 4 bases from V and 3 bases from J, with 11 bases in between. The CDR3 has 13 residues. CDR3: CASSPGAGYEQYF. CDR3 coding DNA: TGTGCCAGCAGCCCGGGGGCGGGCTACGAGCAGTACTTC.

The CDR3 DNA reads as TGTGCCAGCAGTGCTACAGATACGCAGTATTTT. It specifies CASSATDTQYF. The genes are TRBV6-2 or TRBV6-3 and TRBJ2-3; D remains ambiguous. This CDR3 contains 11 residues. In germline, CDR1 is MNHEY, CDR2 SVGEGT. V was cut by 5 bases and J by 3 bases, with 3 bases left in between.

The chain joins TRBV29-1 to TRBJ2-7; 7 bases map to TRBD1. CDR3 length: 13 residues. Germline loops: CDR1 SQVTM, CDR2 ANQGSEA. V dropped 0 bases and J dropped 6; count of bases not matched to a gene: 5. The CDR3 region is CSVEDRDRSEQYF. For the CDR3, the DNA is TGCAGCGTTGAAGATCGGGACAGATCCGAGCAGTACTTC.

CDR3 bases: TGTGCCAGCAGCCGGGCAGGAGTAGCCAAAAACATTCAGTACTTC. This sequence encodes CASSRAGVAKNIQYF. The rearrangement joins TRBV4-2 to TRBJ2-4; no firm D call. In germline, CDR1 is LGHNA, CDR2 YNFKEQ. V lost 4 bases and J 0 bases, leaving 10 bases between the germline ends. The CDR3 spans 15 residues.

The chain has TRBV6-5 and TRBJ2-1, with 11 bases that match TRBD2. Per the germline V gene, CDR1 is MNHEY and CDR2 is SVGAGI. CDR3 length equals 15 residues. After removal of 4 bases from V and 8 bases from J, the junction contained 7 bases not matched to a gene. The CDR3 protein is CASSSIAGGPDEQFF. CDR3 DNA sequence: TGTGCCAGCAGTTCCATAGCGGGGGGGCCCGATGAGCAGTTCTTC.

The chain recombines TRBV28 with TRBJ2-1; D is perhaps TRBD2 (6 bases). The ends were cut back, 2 bases at V and 8 bases at J, with 7 bases in the middle. Per the germline V gene, CDR1 is MDHEN and CDR2 is SYDVKM. This CDR3 is 12 amino acids long. CDR3: CASSLPGDEQFF. Written as DNA, the CDR3 is TGTGCCAGCAGTTTACCGGGAGATGAGCAGTTCTTC.